This is a list of T cell receptor beta chains from one sample in a study of human T cells and chemical hapten exposure. TCRdb itself ran the RACE reads through MiXCR, one entry per CDR3 protein. The sample lists fewer than 140,000 distinct CDR3 sequences, more than 10% occurring once. The sequencing used whole blood, collected in connection with sensitization to the hapten diphenylcyclopropenone (DPC). The source of these receptors is a woman aged 50 to 60 with alopecia areata. Some clones in this sample may be carry-over from other donors' samples. The CDR3 runs from the conserved cysteine through the conserved F or W. D genes are given only for firm matches. The size of a clone is reported for some rows only, either as once, few or many, or as a class for expanded clones.

J gene: TRBJ1-2
D gene: .
V gene: TRBV20-1
clone size: few
CDR3 DNA: TGCAGTACATCCTCAGGAGTTGCGAGCGGCTACACCTTC
CDR3 protein: CSTSSGVASGYTF

J gene: TRBJ2-1
D gene: .
V gene: TRBV12-3/TRBV12-4
clone size: .
CDR3 DNA: TGTGCCAGCAGTTCCCGATTAGCGGACCAGCAGTTCTTC
CDR3 protein: CASSSRLADQQFF

J gene: TRBJ2-3
D gene: .
V gene: TRBV5-1
clone size: few
CDR3 DNA: TGCGCCAGCAGCCCAGGGACCCTCTTAGATGTCTCGCAGTATTTT
CDR3 protein: CASSPGTLLDVSQYF

J gene: TRBJ1-1
D gene: TRBD1
V gene: TRBV4-2
clone size: .
CDR3 DNA: TGTGCCAGCAGCCGCGGACAGGGGATGGGCAACACTGAAGCTTTCTTT
CDR3 protein: CASSRGQGMGNTEAFF

J gene: TRBJ1-2
D gene: .
V gene: TRBV11-2
clone size: few
CDR3 DNA: TGTGCCAGCAGCAGGGGTCTGTCTTATGGCTACACCTTC
CDR3 protein: CASSRGLSYGYTF

J gene: TRBJ1-4
D gene: .
V gene: TRBV20-1
clone size: .
CDR3 DNA: TGCAGTGCTGTGTCCCGGGACGGACCTAATGAAAAACTGTTTTTT
CDR3 protein: CSAVSRDGPNEKLFF

J gene: TRBJ2-7
D gene: TRBD2
V gene: TRBV19
clone size: many
CDR3 DNA: TGTGCCAGTAGTATAGGAGCGGGGGAGCAGTACTTC
CDR3 protein: CASSIGAGEQYF

J gene: TRBJ2-3
D gene: .
V gene: TRBV4-3
clone size: many
CDR3 DNA: TGCGCCAGCAGCCAAGATTATAAGGGGCCCACAGATACGCAGTATTTT
CDR3 protein: CASSQDYKGPTDTQYF

J gene: TRBJ1-3
D gene: .
V gene: TRBV6-1
clone size: many
CDR3 DNA: TGTGCCAGCAGTGAAGGCAGGGGAAACACCATATATTTT
CDR3 protein: CASSEGRGNTIYF

J gene: TRBJ1-1
D gene: .
V gene: TRBV28
clone size: few
CDR3 DNA: TGTGCCAGCGGCCCACCCGCAGCCGTCATGAACACTGAAGCTTTCTTT
CDR3 protein: CASGPPAAVMNTEAFF

J gene: TRBJ1-1
D gene: .
V gene: TRBV7-9
clone size: many
CDR3 DNA: TGTGCCAGCAGCCCGTTCAGTGGCACTGAAGCTTTCTTT
CDR3 protein: CASSPFSGTEAFF

J gene: TRBJ2-2
D gene: .
V gene: TRBV18
clone size: .
CDR3 DNA: TGTGCCAGCTCACCACCGATGGCCGCGAACACCGGGGAGCTGTTTTTT
CDR3 protein: CASSPPMAANTGELFF

J gene: TRBJ1-2
D gene: .
V gene: TRBV29-1
clone size: few
CDR3 DNA: TGCAGCGCGCCGGCCCAGGGACGAGCTAACTATGGCTACACCTTC
CDR3 protein: CSAPAQGRANYGYTF

J gene: TRBJ2-2
D gene: .
V gene: TRBV11-2
clone size: few
CDR3 DNA: TGTGCCAGCAGCCCTTCGAACACCGGGGAGCTGTTTTTT
CDR3 protein: CASSPSNTGELFF

J gene: TRBJ1-1
D gene: .
V gene: TRBV7-6
clone size: many
CDR3 DNA: TGTGCCAGCAGCATGACGGGGAACACTGAAGCTTTCTTT
CDR3 protein: CASSMTGNTEAFF

J gene: TRBJ2-3
D gene: .
V gene: TRBV2
clone size: .
CDR3 DNA: TGTGCCAGCAGCCCGAGACCAACTGGGACAGATACGCAGTATTTT
CDR3 protein: CASSPRPTGTDTQYF

J gene: TRBJ1-1
D gene: TRBD1
V gene: TRBV20-1
clone size: few
CDR3 DNA: TGCAGTGGGGAGGAGAGGGGGCTCGGGAAAGCTTTCTTT
CDR3 protein: CSGEERGLGKAFF

J gene: TRBJ2-5
D gene: .
V gene: TRBV6-5
clone size: .
CDR3 DNA: TGTGCCAGCAGTTACGAGGGCGCAACCCAAGAGACCCAGTACTTC
CDR3 protein: CASSYEGATQETQYF

J gene: TRBJ2-7
D gene: .
V gene: TRBV18
clone size: few
CDR3 DNA: TGTGCCAGCTCATCCTACAGGTCCGAGCAGTACTTC
CDR3 protein: CASSSYRSEQYF

J gene: TRBJ1-5
D gene: .
V gene: TRBV16
clone size: .
CDR3 DNA: TGTGCCAGCAGCCATTCAGGGGATGGGGGTCAGCCCCAGCATTTT
CDR3 protein: CASSHSGDGGQPQHF

J gene: TRBJ1-5
D gene: .
V gene: TRBV12-3/TRBV12-4
clone size: .
CDR3 DNA: TGTGCCAGCAGTCTGCAGGGAGAGGGGCCCCAGCATTTT
CDR3 protein: CASSLQGEGPQHF

J gene: TRBJ2-1
D gene: .
V gene: TRBV24-1
clone size: .
CDR3 DNA: TGTGCCACCAGTGATGCGGACATCATAAGCTATGAGCAGTTCTTC
CDR3 protein: CATSDADIISYEQFF

J gene: TRBJ1-3
D gene: .
V gene: TRBV12-3/TRBV12-4
clone size: .
CDR3 DNA: TGTGCCAGCAGTTTAGGACAGCTCTCTGGAAACACCATATATTTT
CDR3 protein: CASSLGQLSGNTIYF

J gene: TRBJ2-3
D gene: .
V gene: TRBV6-5
clone size: many
CDR3 DNA: TGTGCCAGCAGTTACTCAGGGGGGGCACGGGGAGATACGCAGTATTTT
CDR3 protein: CASSYSGGARGDTQYF

J gene: TRBJ2-7
D gene: TRBD1
V gene: TRBV28
clone size: .
CDR3 DNA: TGTGCCAGCAGCCTGACAGGGGGCAACGCCGAGCAGTACTTC
CDR3 protein: CASSLTGGNAEQYF

J gene: TRBJ2-7
D gene: TRBD2
V gene: TRBV7-2
clone size: few
CDR3 DNA: TGTGCCAGCAGCCCCGGACTAGCGGGAGAACGGTACTTC
CDR3 protein: CASSPGLAGERYF

J gene: TRBJ1-3
D gene: .
V gene: TRBV18
clone size: few
CDR3 DNA: TGTGCCAGCTCACCGGCCAGGGTCTTTGCTGGAAACACCATATATTTT
CDR3 protein: CASSPARVFAGNTIYF

J gene: TRBJ2-5
D gene: .
V gene: TRBV11-2
clone size: .
CDR3 DNA: TGTGCCAGCAGCTTATCCCGAGGGGAGACCCAGTACTTC
CDR3 protein: CASSLSRGETQYF

J gene: TRBJ1-2
D gene: TRBD1
V gene: TRBV12-3/TRBV12-4
clone size: many
CDR3 DNA: TGTGCCAGCAGTAACCTGACAGGGAGGTACACCTTC
CDR3 protein: CASSNLTGRYTF

J gene: TRBJ1-6
D gene: .
V gene: TRBV5-1
clone size: .
CDR3 DNA: TGCGCCAGCAGCTTGTCCTTAGGGGATTCACCCCTCCACTTT
CDR3 protein: CASSLSLGDSPLHF

J gene: TRBJ1-2
D gene: .
V gene: TRBV7-9
clone size: many
CDR3 DNA: TGTGCCAGCACCGAACAAATAGGGGGCTATGGCTACACCTTC
CDR3 protein: CASTEQIGGYGYTF

J gene: TRBJ1-1
D gene: .
V gene: TRBV5-1
clone size: .
CDR3 DNA: TGCGCCAGCAGTTTTACCTTTCAGGGTGGCACTGAAGCTTTCTTT
CDR3 protein: CASSFTFQGGTEAFF

J gene: TRBJ2-7
D gene: .
V gene: TRBV29-1
clone size: .
CDR3 DNA: TGCAGCGTTGAAGGGACGGGACACCATTACGAGCAGTACTTC
CDR3 protein: CSVEGTGHHYEQYF

J gene: TRBJ2-5
D gene: TRBD2
V gene: TRBV10-3
clone size: few
CDR3 DNA: TGTGCCATCGGAATACCGGGACTAGCGGGAGGGCCGGAGACCCAGTACTTC
CDR3 protein: CAIGIPGLAGGPETQYF

J gene: TRBJ1-5
D gene: .
V gene: TRBV6-2/TRBV6-3
clone size: many
CDR3 DNA: TGTGCCAGCAGTGAATGGACAGCTAATCAGCCCCAGCATTTT
CDR3 protein: CASSEWTANQPQHF

J gene: TRBJ1-5
D gene: TRBD1
V gene: TRBV12-3/TRBV12-4
clone size: .
CDR3 DNA: TGTGCCAGCAGTCGCGGACAGGCCGAGCAGCCCCAGCATTTT
CDR3 protein: CASSRGQAEQPQHF

J gene: TRBJ1-2
D gene: .
V gene: TRBV28
clone size: .
CDR3 DNA: TGTGCCAGCACCCCGGATCGGGCTGGCTACACCTTC
CDR3 protein: CASTPDRAGYTF

J gene: TRBJ1-5
D gene: .
V gene: TRBV7-2
clone size: .
CDR3 DNA: TGTGCCAGCAGCTTAGCAACGGGACAAAATCAGCCCCAGCATTTT
CDR3 protein: CASSLATGQNQPQHF

J gene: TRBJ1-2
D gene: .
V gene: TRBV12-3/TRBV12-4
clone size: .
CDR3 DNA: TGTGCCAGCAGTTTATCTTACACCATCGACGGGACTTCTAACTATGGCTACACCTTC
CDR3 protein: CASSLSYTIDGTSNYGYTF

J gene: TRBJ1-1
D gene: .
V gene: TRBV5-5
clone size: .
CDR3 DNA: TGTGCCAGCAGCTTGGGGCAGAGTGGTGCCACTGAAGCTTTCTTT
CDR3 protein: CASSLGQSGATEAFF

J gene: TRBJ2-3
D gene: .
V gene: TRBV9
clone size: few
CDR3 DNA: TGTGCCAGCAGCCCCCAAAATCCAGGGGTAGGGACCACAGATACGCAGTATTTT
CDR3 protein: CASSPQNPGVGTTDTQYF

J gene: TRBJ2-2
D gene: .
V gene: TRBV2
clone size: many
CDR3 DNA: TGTGCCAGCAGTCAGCTGGGCCTAACGAACACCGGGGAGCTGTTTTTT
CDR3 protein: CASSQLGLTNTGELFF

J gene: TRBJ2-5
D gene: TRBD2
V gene: TRBV6-6
clone size: .
CDR3 DNA: TGTGCCAGCACGAGCGGGAGGACTTTGGAGACCCAGTACTTC
CDR3 protein: CASTSGRTLETQYF

J gene: TRBJ2-3
D gene: .
V gene: TRBV12-3/TRBV12-4
clone size: .
CDR3 DNA: TGTGCCAGCAGTGAGGGCGGACAGTTCACAGATACGCAGTATTTT
CDR3 protein: CASSEGGQFTDTQYF

J gene: TRBJ1-2
D gene: .
V gene: TRBV10-2
clone size: many
CDR3 DNA: TGCGCCAGCAGTCAGGCGGGGGATAGACATGGCTACACCTTC
CDR3 protein: CASSQAGDRHGYTF

J gene: TRBJ1-5
D gene: .
V gene: TRBV28
clone size: many
CDR3 DNA: TGTGCCAGCAGCCTCTTCGGAGGGAGCTATAGCAATCAGCCCCAGCATTTT
CDR3 protein: CASSLFGGSYSNQPQHF

J gene: TRBJ2-3
D gene: .
V gene: TRBV5-1
clone size: few
CDR3 DNA: TGCGCCAGCAGCTTGGGCGAGGGGTCAGATACGCAGTATTTT
CDR3 protein: CASSLGEGSDTQYF

J gene: TRBJ2-2
D gene: .
V gene: TRBV7-8
clone size: few
CDR3 DNA: TGTGCCAGCAGCTTAGCGCTTAGGGTGGCGAACACCGGGGAGCTGTTTTTT
CDR3 protein: CASSLALRVANTGELFF

J gene: TRBJ2-1
D gene: TRBD2
V gene: TRBV20-1
clone size: .
CDR3 DNA: TGCAGTGCCGTAGCGGGAGTCAATGAGCAGTTCTTC
CDR3 protein: CSAVAGVNEQFF

J gene: TRBJ2-3
D gene: TRBD2
V gene: TRBV4-1
clone size: many
CDR3 DNA: TGCGCCAGCAGCCAGCTTAGAGGGACTAGCGGGGGGGCCGGGGATACGCAGTATTTT
CDR3 protein: CASSQLRGTSGGAGDTQYF

J gene: TRBJ2-7
D gene: TRBD1
V gene: TRBV28
clone size: few
CDR3 DNA: TGTGCCAGCGGCCCCCGGGACAGGGCTCCCTACGAGCAGTACTTC
CDR3 protein: CASGPRDRAPYEQYF

J gene: TRBJ2-5
D gene: .
V gene: TRBV7-6
clone size: .
CDR3 DNA: TGTGCCAGCAGCTCAATCCCCCAAGAGACCCAGTACTTC
CDR3 protein: CASSSIPQETQYF

J gene: TRBJ2-2
D gene: .
V gene: TRBV7-8
clone size: many
CDR3 DNA: TGTGCCAGCAGCCGAGGGGGATTAGATAACACCGGGGAGCTGTTTTTT
CDR3 protein: CASSRGGLDNTGELFF

J gene: TRBJ2-1
D gene: .
V gene: TRBV7-2
clone size: many
CDR3 DNA: TGTGCCAGCAGCTTACCCTCAGGGGGGGCGGTTGAGCAGTTCTTC
CDR3 protein: CASSLPSGGAVEQFF